These T cell receptor beta chains were read from a single sample in a study of CXCR4 blockade with PD-1 therapy in pancreatic cancer. Only in-frame clones appear in the TCRdb table, and some are missing; sequencing was by immunoSEQ multiplex PCR. The profile covers 740 or so clones, with around a third appearing a single time and roughly 21% taken by the ten largest. What was sequenced was tumor tissue. The receptor set was obtained from a human donor with pancreatic ductal adenocarcinoma. CDR3s include the opening cysteine and the closing phenylalanine or tryptophan. A D gene is named only where the DNA matches it firmly. For some rows the clone size is stated as once, few or many, or as a class when expanded; others skip it.

clone size: NA; D gene: NA; J gene: TRBJ2-1; V gene: TRBV19; CDR3 DNA: TGTGCCAGTAGTCGTGCTTTGGTCACCTACAATGAGCAGTTCTTC; CDR3 protein: CASSRALVTYNEQFF
clone size: NA; D gene: NA; J gene: TRBJ1-4; V gene: TRBV19; CDR3 DNA: TGTGCCAGTAGTCTTTGGCCCCCTGAGGGAAAACTGTTTTTT; CDR3 protein: CASSLWPPEGKLFF
clone size: few; D gene: TRBD2; J gene: TRBJ2-1; V gene: TRBV11-3; CDR3 DNA: TGTGCCAGCAGCGCTACTAGCGGGAGGCACAATGAGCAGTTCTTC; CDR3 protein: CASSATSGRHNEQFF
clone size: few; D gene: NA; J gene: TRBJ2-6; V gene: TRBV11-3; CDR3 DNA: TGTGCCAGCAGCTTAGGAGGGACCTTCGGGGCCAACGTCCTGACTTTC; CDR3 protein: CASSLGGTFGANVLTF
clone size: medium-sized; D gene: TRBD2; J gene: TRBJ2-1; V gene: TRBV11-3; CDR3 DNA: TGTGCCAGCAGCGCACGACTAGCGGGGGGCTACAATGAGCAGTTCTTC; CDR3 protein: CASSARLAGGYNEQFF
clone size: NA; D gene: NA; J gene: TRBJ1-4; V gene: TRBV19; CDR3 DNA: TGTGCCAGTAAGGGGGGCAGGCGCACAACTAATGAAAAACTGTTTTTT; CDR3 protein: CASKGGRRTTNEKLFF
clone size: NA; D gene: TRBD1; J gene: TRBJ1-4; V gene: TRBV19; CDR3 DNA: TGTGCCAGTAAAAAACAGGCGACAGGGCGAAATGAAAAACTGTTTTTT; CDR3 protein: CASKKQATGRNEKLFF
clone size: NA; D gene: NA; J gene: TRBJ2-2; V gene: TRBV6-8; CDR3 DNA: TGTGCCAGCAGTTACGCCCGTCGAACCGGAGAGCTGTTTTTT; CDR3 protein: CASSYARRTGELFF
clone size: few; D gene: NA; J gene: TRBJ2-7; V gene: TRBV6-8; CDR3 DNA: TGTGCCAGCAGTCTAAGACGAGGCCTGCACGAGCAGTACTTC; CDR3 protein: CASSLRRGLHEQYF
clone size: NA; D gene: TRBD1; J gene: TRBJ1-6; V gene: TRBV16; CDR3 DNA: TGTGCCAGCAGCCACAACAGGGGGCATAATTCACCCCTCCACTTT; CDR3 protein: CASSHNRGHNSPLHF
clone size: NA; D gene: TRBD2; J gene: TRBJ2-2; V gene: TRBV28; CDR3 DNA: TGTGCCAGCAGAGGGACTAGCGGTCGAGACGGCGGGGAGCTGTTTTTT; CDR3 protein: CASRGTSGRDGGELFF
clone size: NA; D gene: NA; J gene: TRBJ2-7; V gene: TRBV6-8; CDR3 DNA: TGTGCCAGCAGTTATACAGGGTACGAGCAGTACTTC; CDR3 protein: CASSYTGYEQYF
clone size: NA; D gene: TRBD2; J gene: TRBJ2-3; V gene: TRBV11-3; CDR3 DNA: TGTGCCAGCAGCTACCCTTTAGCGGGAGAACGCACAGATACGCAGTATTTT; CDR3 protein: CASSYPLAGERTDTQYF
clone size: large; D gene: TRBD1; J gene: TRBJ2-7; V gene: TRBV6-8; CDR3 DNA: TGTGCCAGCAGTTACTCGACAGGGGGCGCCTACGAGCAGTACTTC; CDR3 protein: CASSYSTGGAYEQYF
clone size: NA; D gene: TRBD2; J gene: TRBJ2-3; V gene: TRBV27; CDR3 DNA: TGTGCCAGCAGTCCGCTAGCGGGAGAAGGCGCAGATACGCAGTATTTT; CDR3 protein: CASSPLAGEGADTQYF
clone size: NA; D gene: NA; J gene: TRBJ2-7; V gene: TRBV19; CDR3 DNA: TGTGCCAGTAGTAAGGATAGCTCCTACGAGCAGTACTTC; CDR3 protein: CASSKDSSYEQYF
clone size: NA; D gene: NA; J gene: TRBJ2-1; V gene: TRBV25-1; CDR3 DNA: TGTGCCAGCAGTGAAAGGGGGGGACGACTTTACAATGAGCAGTTCTTC; CDR3 protein: CASSERGGRLYNEQFF
clone size: few; D gene: NA; J gene: TRBJ2-5; V gene: TRBV18; CDR3 DNA: TGTGCCAGCTCACCAAAAGAGGTTAGCGTGGAGACCCAGTACTTC; CDR3 protein: CASSPKEVSVETQYF
clone size: NA; D gene: NA; J gene: TRBJ2-5; V gene: TRBV4-1; CDR3 DNA: TGCGCCAGCAGCCAAGTGTTGAAGGAGACCCAGTACTTC; CDR3 protein: CASSQVLKETQYF
clone size: NA; D gene: NA; J gene: TRBJ2-5; V gene: TRBV19; CDR3 DNA: TGTGCTAGTAGCCCTCGAGCGGGTGAGACCCAGTACTTC; CDR3 protein: CASSPRAGETQYF
clone size: NA; D gene: NA; J gene: TRBJ1-1; V gene: TRBV5-1; CDR3 DNA: TGCGCCAGCAGCTCGGGAAACAGGGACACTGAAGCTTTCTTT; CDR3 protein: CASSSGNRDTEAFF
clone size: NA; D gene: TRBD2; J gene: TRBJ2-3; V gene: TRBV5-1; CDR3 DNA: TGCGCCAGCAGCTTTGGGACTAGCGGGAGCACAGATACGCAGTATTTT; CDR3 protein: CASSFGTSGSTDTQYF
clone size: NA; D gene: NA; J gene: TRBJ2-7; V gene: TRBV14; CDR3 DNA: TGTGCCAGCAGCCACAACAGGGCTGGTGAGCAGTACTTC; CDR3 protein: CASSHNRAGEQYF
clone size: NA; D gene: NA; J gene: TRBJ1-3; V gene: TRBV11-3; CDR3 DNA: TGTGCCAGCAGCTTGGCTATAGGGGGGTATGGAAACACCATATATTTT; CDR3 protein: CASSLAIGGYGNTIYF
clone size: few; D gene: NA; J gene: TRBJ2-1; V gene: TRBV9; CDR3 DNA: TGTGCCAGCAGCGTAGCTAAAGAGGTTGGAATTAATGAGCAGTTCTTC; CDR3 protein: CASSVAKEVGINEQFF
clone size: few; D gene: NA; J gene: TRBJ2-2; V gene: TRBV2; CDR3 DNA: TGTGCCAGCAGCCTGGGGGCCGACACCGGGGAGCTGTTTTTT; CDR3 protein: CASSLGADTGELFF
clone size: few; D gene: TRBD1; J gene: TRBJ2-3; V gene: TRBV6-8; CDR3 DNA: TGTGCCAGCAGTTGGGACAGGGGAACAGATACGCAGTATTTT; CDR3 protein: CASSWDRGTDTQYF
clone size: NA; D gene: TRBD2; J gene: TRBJ2-1; V gene: TRBV19; CDR3 DNA: TGTGCCAGTAGTACCCGGGGGGGACTAGCGGGGTTCAATGAGCAGTTCTTC; CDR3 protein: CASSTRGGLAGFNEQFF
clone size: few; D gene: NA; J gene: TRBJ2-3; V gene: TRBV5-1; CDR3 DNA: TGCGCCAGCAGCTTGGTGGCGGGGGCCCCCGGGGATACGCAGTATTTT; CDR3 protein: CASSLVAGAPGDTQYF
clone size: NA; D gene: TRBD1; J gene: TRBJ2-7; V gene: TRBV18; CDR3 DNA: TGTGCCAGCTCAGGGGGACAGGGGGCCTACGAGCAGTACTTC; CDR3 protein: CASSGGQGAYEQYF
clone size: NA; D gene: TRBD1; J gene: TRBJ2-2; V gene: TRBV6-8; CDR3 DNA: TGTGCCAGCAGTCGGCGACAGGGTGGCACCGGGGAGCTGTTTTTT; CDR3 protein: CASSRRQGGTGELFF
clone size: NA; D gene: TRBD1; J gene: TRBJ1-6; V gene: TRBV18; CDR3 DNA: TGTGCCAGCTCACTAACCGGGACAGGGGAAAATTCACCCCTCCACTTT; CDR3 protein: CASSLTGTGENSPLHF
clone size: few; D gene: NA; J gene: TRBJ2-3; V gene: TRBV9; CDR3 DNA: TGTGCCAGCAGCGTAGCTGGGACTAGCACAGATACGCAGTATTTT; CDR3 protein: CASSVAGTSTDTQYF
clone size: large; D gene: TRBD2; J gene: TRBJ2-1; V gene: TRBV11-3; CDR3 DNA: TGTGCCAGCAGCCAAGTACTAGCGGGGGGAGGTAATGAGCAGTTCTTC; CDR3 protein: CASSQVLAGGGNEQFF
clone size: NA; D gene: NA; J gene: TRBJ2-2; V gene: TRBV12-5; CDR3 DNA: TGTGCTAGTGGTTTGGGGGGACGCACCGGGGAGCTGTTTTTT; CDR3 protein: CASGLGGRTGELFF
clone size: NA; D gene: NA; J gene: TRBJ2-7; V gene: TRBV11-3; CDR3 DNA: TGTGCCAGCAGCTTAGGGACTGGGACCTACGAGCAGTACTTC; CDR3 protein: CASSLGTGTYEQYF